This TCR beta chain is from a study of control samples from healthy donors and cancer patients. Measured with immunoSEQ multiplex PCR; TCRdb has only the in-frame clones, and not every one. This sample has about 52,000 clones; 85% to 95% occur once, and the top ten carry about 2.4%. The V end lost 3 bases, the J end lost 5 bases, and 13 bases lay between the germline ends. The length of the CDR3 is 15 residues. Germline assignment: CDR1 MNHEY and CDR2 SMNVEV (reference sequence). The sequence came from a man younger than 45 in good health. The chain is built from TRBV27 and TRBJ1-4; D remains unclear. The specimen was blood. CDR3 DNA sequence: TGTGCCAGCAGTTTTTCAAGCTTAAGAAATGAAAAACTGTTTTTT. It specifies CASSFSSLRNEKLFF.